This T cell receptor (beta chain) was captured by sequencing in a study of beta chain features in type 1 diabetes (dated by TCRdb to the late 2010s). Study-wide context: No differences in mean age, gender distribution, total cell number or subset yield were found between patients and healthy donors. Naive and central memory subsets were obtained from all 30 or so donors, but regulatory and stem cell-like memory subsets were isolated from only 8 patients and roughly eight healthy donors. In the study, TCRB repertoires of sorted circulating CD4+ T cell subsets from recently diagnosed type 1 diabetes patients were compared with those of matched healthy donors. A total of over 95,000,000 sorted cells were examined across all samples, and RNA yield correlated strongly with the number of cells per subset.

Of note for this clone: Its binding antigen is unknown. No much larger clone exists at a distance of one base, and base qualities are not known.

The entire isolated RNA was reverse transcribed using the High Capacity cDNA Reverse Transcription Kit, and thus expressed TCRB transcripts were sequenced. Naive, central memory and regulatory T cell samples underwent deep immunoSEQ sequencing, averaging roughly 3.5 million total reads per sample. Sorted cells were lysed in RLT buffer, and RNA was extracted using DNase-treated RNeasy Micro or Mini kits according to cell number. Each cell subset was processed separately to prevent cross-contamination, with patient and healthy donor samples processed together. TCRB sequences were amplified from cDNA with the immunoSEQ multiplex PCR, producing 87-bp fragments spanning the CDR3 region. Sequencing of the amplicons was done on the Illumina HiSeq platform. Processing in the source paper ran as follows. Synthetic template baselines were used to correct PCR bias computationally, reads within Hamming distance 2 were collapsed, and singletons that could not be merged were discarded. Reads were aligned to IMGT to assign V, D and J genes, CDR3 length, and insertions or deletions at six rearrangement sites. Within each subset, clonotype counts were normalized to the number of sorted cells before true diversity and Gini coefficients were calculated with the tcR R package. Repertoire sharing was quantified using the overlap coefficient calculated on TCRB nucleotide sequences. As stored in TCRdb, this immuneACCESS dataset retains in-frame rearrangements with V and J assigned. A fraction of the clones does not appear; measured against another copy, unresolved V genes explain less than half of the discrepancy, and the remainder lacks a known reason. V, J and clone size derive from that table, while D and trimming were established from the DNA sequence. The sample table lists roughly 25,000 clones, roughly 69% of them with a count of one. The leading ten clones occupy 2% to 2.5% of the sample.

A single peripheral blood draw of around 120 mL on average was collected from each donor into heparinised tubes. A BD FACSAria II and a panel including CD45RO, CCR7, CD25, CD127, CD95 and CD27 were used to sort naive, central memory, regulatory and stem cell-like memory CD4+ T cells. All sorted populations exceeded 95% purity. PBMCs were isolated right away by Lymphoprep density gradient centrifugation and were stained directly, without culture. Samples were stained and sorted in pairs, with one healthy donor and one patient per experiment, so that batch effects were minimized. Overall study results and their limits: In all four CD4+ subsets, TCRB CDR3 length was moderately but significantly shorter in type 1 diabetes patients. Because small numbers of individuals were included in the HLA sub-analyses, any influence of HLA type on TCRB rearrangement was left unresolved. At VDJ recombination sites, patients with type 1 diabetes made fewer insertions and deleted more nucleotides, a pattern implying thymic rearrangement abnormalities. Because cDNA rather than genomic DNA was sequenced, highly expressing activated cells could have been over-represented, although no difference in activation and CD3 levels was found between groups. Shorter templates might be favored by PCR, yet because patient and control samples were amplified and corrected together, any such skew would affect both groups equally. Naive, central memory and regulatory TCRB repertoires appeared to be more similar among patients than among healthy donors.

This TCR derives from a woman in her forties in good health. Sequenced sample: Tregs from blood. The meaning of the sample's cell subset or site label: regulatory CD4+ T cells.

The CDR3 reads CASSLRRGRPGYTF. The nucleotides are TGTGCCAGCAGCTTGCGCAGGGGGCGACCTGGCTACACCTTC. The receptor chain draws on TRBV7-2 and TRBJ1-2, with 8 middle bases fitting TRBD1. Clipping removes 3 bases from V and 7 bases from J, with 7 as the unmatched junction base count. CDR1 SGHTA and CDR2 FQGNSA were looked up in the germline V gene. From its cysteine to its phenylalanine, the CDR3 spans 14 amino acids. CDR3 DNA is the only sequence kept; it has 42 bases, read in frame from the first base.